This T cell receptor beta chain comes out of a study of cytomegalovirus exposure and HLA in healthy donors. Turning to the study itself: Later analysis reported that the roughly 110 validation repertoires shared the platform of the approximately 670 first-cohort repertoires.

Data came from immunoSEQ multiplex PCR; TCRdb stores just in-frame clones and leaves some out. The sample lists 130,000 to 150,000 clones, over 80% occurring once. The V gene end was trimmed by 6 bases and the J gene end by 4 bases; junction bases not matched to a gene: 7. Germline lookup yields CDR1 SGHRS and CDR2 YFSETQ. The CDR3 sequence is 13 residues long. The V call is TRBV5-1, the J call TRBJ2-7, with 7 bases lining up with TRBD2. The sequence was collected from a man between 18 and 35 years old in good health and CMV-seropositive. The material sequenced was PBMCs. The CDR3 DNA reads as TGCGCCAGCAAGCGGGACGCGTTATACGAGCAGTACTTC. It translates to CASKRDALYEQYF.